These T cell receptor beta chains were read from a single sample in a study of cytomegalovirus exposure and HLA in healthy donors. Only in-frame clones appear in the TCRdb table, and some are missing; sequencing was by immunoSEQ multiplex PCR. This table has 150,000 to 160,000 clones, less than 80% appearing once. The sample was PBMCs. The receptors originated from a man aged 30-40 years in good health and CMV-seronegative. CDR3s include the opening cysteine and the closing phenylalanine or tryptophan.

CDR3aa: CASSEGAVEQYF
j_gene: TRBJ2-7
v_gene: TRBV2

CDR3aa: CSVVLGTGHHEQYF
j_gene: TRBJ2-7
v_gene: TRBV29-1

CDR3aa: CASSFSGANVLTF
j_gene: TRBJ2-6
v_gene: TRBV5-6

CDR3aa: CASSLLGGGTKAFF
j_gene: TRBJ1-1
v_gene: TRBV27

CDR3aa: CASRPQGGDYGYTF
j_gene: TRBJ1-2
v_gene: TRBV28

CDR3aa: CASSQGGNTEAFF
j_gene: TRBJ1-1
v_gene: TRBV4-1

CDR3aa: CASSQDSGTSGVEQYF
j_gene: TRBJ2-7
v_gene: TRBV4-3

CDR3aa: CASCITGGRTEAFF
j_gene: TRBJ1-1
v_gene: TRBV6-5

CDR3aa: CASSLSGVGQPQHF
j_gene: TRBJ1-5
v_gene: TRBV28

CDR3aa: CASSLDRGSGNEQFF
j_gene: TRBJ2-1
v_gene: TRBV5-5

CDR3aa: CASSQDLLSSGNTIYF
j_gene: TRBJ1-3
v_gene: TRBV4-2

CDR3aa: CASRPGVNTEAFF
j_gene: TRBJ1-1
v_gene: TRBV9

CDR3aa: CASSSIMGKRADTQYF
j_gene: TRBJ2-3
v_gene: TRBV5-4

CDR3aa: CASSFSGSSYEQYF
j_gene: TRBJ2-7
v_gene: TRBV13

CDR3aa: CSAGDRGADTQYF
j_gene: TRBJ2-3
v_gene: TRBV29-1

CDR3aa: CAWSPSQETQYF
j_gene: TRBJ2-5
v_gene: TRBV30

CDR3aa: CASTQAGANVLTF
j_gene: TRBJ2-6
v_gene: TRBV19

CDR3aa: CATSRDGASSSGNTIYF
j_gene: TRBJ1-3
v_gene: TRBV15

CDR3aa: CASSERDSPLHF
j_gene: TRBJ1-6
v_gene: TRBV6-1

CDR3aa: CASSRSGGEETQYF
j_gene: TRBJ2-5
v_gene: TRBV4-2

CDR3aa: CASSGLEFPYEQYF
j_gene: TRBJ2-7
v_gene: TRBV6-1

CDR3aa: CASKGQHSGANVLTF
j_gene: TRBJ2-6
v_gene: TRBV19

CDR3aa: CASSHPVRGAANYGYTF
j_gene: TRBJ1-2
v_gene: TRBV4-1

CDR3aa: CASSTSGGGNSPLHF
j_gene: TRBJ1-6
v_gene: TRBV19

CDR3aa: CVRSFWTGGEQYF
j_gene: TRBJ2-7
v_gene: TRBV7-5

CDR3aa: CSASSTDTQYF
j_gene: TRBJ2-3
v_gene: TRBV20-1

CDR3aa: CASSPTAACEAFF
j_gene: TRBJ1-1
v_gene: TRBV7-2

CDR3aa: CASSPPGQGNNEQFF
j_gene: TRBJ2-1
v_gene: TRBV5-1

CDR3aa: CASSSRDNFYEQYF
j_gene: TRBJ2-7
v_gene: TRBV5-4

CDR3aa: CAWGFGGSTDTQYF
j_gene: TRBJ2-3
v_gene: TRBV30

CDR3aa: CASSTGGTSGYQETQYF
j_gene: TRBJ2-5
v_gene: TRBV19

CDR3aa: CASSLGLQNTEAFF
j_gene: TRBJ1-1
v_gene: TRBV28

CDR3aa: CATSRGGQGETQYF
j_gene: TRBJ2-5
v_gene: TRBV15

CDR3aa: CASTGTPNSPLHF
j_gene: TRBJ1-6
v_gene: TRBV19

CDR3aa: CASSTEGGGATDTQYF
j_gene: TRBJ2-3
v_gene: TRBV6-6

CDR3aa: CASSHGQGDYNEQFF
j_gene: TRBJ2-1
v_gene: TRBV28

CDR3aa: CAWSKGGQPQHF
j_gene: TRBJ1-5
v_gene: TRBV30

CDR3aa: CASRMTGTTDTQYF
j_gene: TRBJ2-3
v_gene: TRBV14

CDR3aa: CASRIQTVSYEQYF
j_gene: TRBJ2-7
v_gene: TRBV6-5

CDR3aa: CASSLQLIGGKAFF
j_gene: TRBJ1-1
v_gene: TRBV28

CDR3aa: CASSKLAGLDTQYF
j_gene: TRBJ2-3
v_gene: TRBV4-2

CDR3aa: CSSSRDTGELFF
j_gene: TRBJ2-2
v_gene: TRBV7-9

CDR3aa: CASSLVAQTLADTQYF
j_gene: TRBJ2-3
v_gene: TRBV7-2

CDR3aa: CASSPTGHETGELFF
j_gene: TRBJ2-2
v_gene: TRBV7-9